What follows describes a single TCR beta chain. This sample is part of a study of blood T cell repertoires in COVID-19. On the study more broadly: Some COVID-19 samples were acute and others convalescent; all came from the United States, Italy and Spain. T cells, B-cell-depleted T cells, or PBMCs supplied cDNA or gDNA.

In the authors' methods: Nucleated cell number was recorded as an estimate derived from reference gene primer amplification. Produced via immunoSEQ multiplex PCR; TCRdb's table is partial and in-frame only. V, J and clone size are taken as reported in that table, and D and trimming were inferred from the DNA itself. The sample shows approximately 210,000 clones, approximately 90% of them seen only once. The TCR was taken from a man aged 35-49 years with acute or convalescent COVID-19. Sequences were obtained from peripheral blood.

CDR3 residues: CASSSPLGTGLSGNTIYF. The CDR3 DNA is TGTGCCAGCAGCTCCCCCCTAGGAACAGGGCTCTCTGGAAACACCATATATTTT. The chain combines TRBV11-3 with TRBJ1-3; perhaps TRBD1 as D (6 bases). The CDR3 length is 18 residues. Germline-derived CDR1 and CDR2 are SGHNT and YENEEA. Trimming cost V 4 bases and J 0 bases, with 19 bases left between them. Full variable domain (remainder filled in from reference TRBV11-3 and TRBJ1-3): EAGVVQSPRYKIIEKKQPVAFWCNPISGHNTLYWYLQNLGQGPELLIRYENEEAVDDSQLPKDRFSAERLKGVDSTLKIQPAELGDSAVYLCASSSPLGTGLSGNTIYFGEGSWLTVV.